This TCR beta chain appears in the sequencing data of a study of blood T cell repertoires in COVID-19 (dated by TCRdb to 2020 to 2021). Turning to the overall study: Samples covering the acute and convalescent phases of COVID-19 were provided by collaborators in the United States, Italy and Spain. The material from the prospective study consisted of cDNA or gDNA derived from T cells, B-cell-depleted T cells, or PBMCs. The dataset comprised deeply sampled blood TCRbeta repertoires from subjects exposed to, actively infected with, or recovered from COVID-19. A freely available public database, intended as a resource for researchers studying the immune response to SARS-CoV-2, is where the repertoires were released. Samples came from the ongoing ImmuneRACE study (first 160 participants) plus 1,254 subjects from 6 global collaborators. A de-identified subject ID, COVID-19 status, age in years and sex were almost always included in the sample metadata. Where available, HLA class I and class II types were taken from metadata supplied by the sample provider and were not determined by assay-based typing. Findings and caveats that apply to the study as a whole: How much clinical and demographic metadata was included differed by source and by participant, and the metadata was provided uncurated.

TCRbeta CDR3 regions were amplified from genomic DNA by means of the immunoSEQ Assay, a bias-controlled multiplex PCR. As for the original processing: Within the assay, amplification of reference gene primers was used to estimate how many nucleated cells each sample contained. To quantify the absolute abundance of each unique TCRbeta CDR3 rearrangement, sequence reads were collapsed and filtered. For each sample, productive Simpson clonality was calculated as the square root of Simpson's diversity index over productive rearrangements. This immuneACCESS table, as held by TCRdb, lists in-frame sequences with V and J called but not all clones. Of the missing ones, under half trace to an unresolved V gene in checked studies; the others have no known cause. V and J calls and clone size are given by that table; D and trimming were obtained from the DNA. The sample includes hundreds of thousands of clones, with 85% observed a single time. The top ten clones comprise 13% of the sample.

The collaborating institutions used their own protocols to collect whole blood in K2EDTA tubes. For TCRbeta analysis, collaborators shipped samples as frozen whole blood, isolated PBMCs, or DNA extracted from either of those sample types. The CDR3 has 14 amino acids, counting the end cysteine and phenylalanine. Left in the record is the CDR3 DNA by itself, 42 bases read in frame from the first base. For CDR1 and CDR2, the germline V gene lists SNHLY and FYNNEI. Unmatched junction bases come to 2, with V trimmed by 6 bases and J by 4 bases. In the case of this clone: No antigen is known for it. No much larger clone is present one base from it, and per-base qualities are unavailable.

The chain is assembled from TRBV2 and TRBJ2-2, with 10 middle bases fitting TRBD2. Specimen: peripheral blood. The TCR originated in a human donor in a cohort sampled during active COVID-19. The CDR3 protein is CASRGLAFTGELFF. Read as DNA, the sequence is TGTGCCAGCAGGGGACTAGCGTTCACCGGGGAGCTGTTTTTT.